The 29 T cell receptor beta chains below were found in one sample sequenced in a study of shared clonotypes between healthy human individuals. The repertoire was sequenced with immunoSEQ multiplex PCR; TCRdb's copy has only in-frame clones and lacks some. The sample holds about 480,000 clones, about 79% seen once. Sequencing was carried out using PBMCs. The receptor source for this set is a woman aged 40 to 50 in good health. Some clones in this sample may be carry-over from other donors' samples.

The chain couples TRBV5-4 to TRBJ1-3; 7 bases are shared with TRBD1. V shed 4 bases, J shed 3 bases, and the junction held 13 bases outside the gene matches. CDR1 is SGHNT and CDR2 is YYREEE in the germline V gene (reference sequence). This CDR3 contains 17 residues. The CDR3 is CASSTQLYRGGGNTIYF. The DNA for the CDR3 is TGTGCCAGCAGCACCCAACTGTACAGGGGAGGTGGAAACACCATATATTTT.

Only a few counts were recorded for this clone. V gene TRBV6-1 combines with J gene TRBJ1-2; D might be TRBD1 (5 bases). The CDR3 has 16 residues. Trimming left V 2 bases short and J 7 bases short, with 20 bases between. Germline V gene lookup returns CDR1 MNHNS and CDR2 SASEGT. For the CDR3, the DNA is TGTGCCAGCAGTGAAATGGGGTTAAGGGGAGCGGCTGGCTACACCTTC. It translates to CASSEMGLRGAAGYTF.

The chain uses TRBV30 and TRBJ2-4, with D possibly called TRBD1 or TRBD2 (7 bases each). The V gene's germline CDR1 is GTSNPN and CDR2 SVGIG (reference sequence). This CDR3 region has 13 residues. Trimming removed 0 bases at V and 9 bases at J, with 12 bases between. The CDR3 loop reads CAWSVVRGGIQYF. The DNA for the CDR3 is TGTGCCTGGAGTGTGGTCAGGGGGGGCATTCAGTACTTC. Supplemented by reference TRBV30 and TRBJ2-4, the full variable domain reads SQTIHQWPATLVQPVGSPLSLECTVEGTSNPNLYWYRQAAGRGLQLLFYSVGIGQISSEVPQNLSASRPQDRQFILSSKKLLLSDSGFYLCAWSVVRGGIQYFGAGTRLSVL.

The rearrangement uses TRBV6-1 and TRBJ2-3; a possible D gene is TRBD1 (6 bases). The CDR3 extends over 16 amino acids. The V gene's germline CDR1 is MNHNS and CDR2 SASEGT. V lost 4 bases to trimming and J lost 0 bases, with 14 bases between them. The CDR3 region has the DNA TGTGCCAGCAGTGTACAGGGACCGCCGAGCACAGATACGCAGTATTTT. Its translation: CASSVQGPPSTDTQYF.

V and J are TRBV7-9 and TRBJ2-1; TRBD2 matches at 9 bases. The CDR3 covers 13 residues. Germline loops: CDR1 SEHNR, CDR2 FQNEAQ (reference sequence). V dropped 1 base and J dropped 13; count of bases not matched to a gene: 5. In DNA form, the CDR3 reads TGTGCCAGCAGCTTAGGGCGGGAGGGCCTTCAGTTCTTC. Its protein is CASSLGREGLQFF.

This clone was counted many times. The chain recombines TRBV19 with TRBJ2-2; tentative D call: TRBD2 (6 bases). Between the trimmed V and J ends, which lost 3 bases and 2 bases, there was a span of 13 bases. The CDR3 length is 16 residues. CDR1 and CDR2 from the germline V gene are LNHDA and SQIVND (reference sequence). CDR3 loop: CASSMAGTFNTGELFF. The CDR3 region has the DNA TGTGCCAGTAGTATGGCCGGGACTTTCAACACCGGGGAGCTGTTTTTT.

V and J are TRBV5-1 and TRBJ2-2, with 8 nucleotides matching TRBD2. The germline V gene has CDR1 SGHRS and CDR2 YFSETQ. The CDR3 sequence is 16 residues long. J gave up 4 bases and V 4 bases, and 9 bases lay outside the gene matches. The CDR3 is CASSPSASGRTGELFF. The CDR3 DNA reads as TGCGCCAGCAGCCCCTCGGCTAGCGGGCGCACCGGGGAGCTGTTTTTT.

This clone was recorded many times. The chain carries TRBV7-3 and TRBJ2-1, with 7 bases fitting TRBD2. The V gene end was trimmed by 1 base and the J gene end by 10 bases; junction bases not matched to a gene: 7. The CDR3 extends over 14 amino acids. Germline values: CDR1 SGHTA, CDR2 FQGTGA. This chain's CDR3 is CASSLNGREGEQFF. Written as DNA, the CDR3 is TGTGCCAGCAGCTTAAACGGCAGGGAGGGCGAGCAGTTCTTC. Full variable domain (remainder filled in from reference TRBV7-3 and TRBJ2-1): GAGVSQTPSNKVTEKGKYVELRCDPISGHTALYWYRQSLGQGPEFLIYFQGTGAADDSGLPNDRFFAVRPEGSVSTLKIQRTERGDSAVYLCASSLNGREGEQFFGPGTRLTVL.

On this clone itself: This could be a read error, since a much larger clone is one nucleotide away. This rearrangement joins TRBV5-4 to TRBJ1-1, with D maybe TRBD1 (5 bases). V shed 2 bases and J shed 1 base, with 9 bases lying between them. From germline, CDR1 is SGHNT and CDR2 YYREEE (reference sequence). The CDR3 covers 14 residues. The CDR3 DNA reads TGTGCCAGCAGCTTAATCAGGGAGAACACTGAAGCTTTCTTT. This sequence encodes CASSLIRENTEAFF.

The chain recombines TRBV29-1 with TRBJ2-2; the D gene is possibly TRBD2 (6 bases). CDR1 and CDR2 from the germline V gene are SQVTM and ANQGSEA. The CDR3 loop spans 15 amino acids. Trimming stripped 3 bases from V and 0 bases from J, with 11 bases between. In DNA, the CDR3 is TGCAGCGTTGAGGCAACGGGAGCGAACACCGGGGAGCTGTTTTTT. Protein sequence: CSVEATGANTGELFF.

The V and J genes are TRBV9 and TRBJ2-3; 7 bases fit TRBD1. The V and J ends lost 4 bases and 2 bases, in that order; junction bases with no gene match: 10. From germline, CDR1 is SGDLS and CDR2 YYNGEE. This CDR3 is 16 amino acids long. CDR3 protein: CASSFQGGSPTDTQYF. The CDR3 coding sequence is TGTGCCAGCAGCTTCCAAGGGGGCAGTCCCACAGATACGCAGTATTTT.

This chain connects TRBV10-3 to TRBJ2-7; D is ambiguous. CDR1 is ENHRY and CDR2 is SYGVKD in the germline V gene. Trimming took 2 bases from V and 2 from J, leaving 10 bases between them. The CDR3 consists of 14 residues. CDR3 protein: CAISEPARAYEQYF. In DNA, the CDR3 is TGTGCCATCAGTGAGCCGGCCCGGGCCTACGAGCAGTACTTC.

The chain recombines TRBV27 with TRBJ1-5; no clear D. Trimming shortened V by 6 bases and J by 2 bases, and 20 bases separated the two germline ends. This CDR3 spans 17 amino acids. In germline, CDR1 is MNHEY, CDR2 SMNVEV (reference sequence). CDR3 loop: CASSPRRGSGGNQPQHF. The CDR3 nucleotides read TGTGCCAGCAGCCCCCGGAGAGGGTCGGGAGGCAATCAGCCCCAGCATTTT.

V usage is TRBV19 and J usage is TRBJ1-1, with a weak D call TRBD1 (6 bases). Germline lookup yields CDR1 LNHDA and CDR2 SQIVND (reference sequence). The CDR3 sequence is 12 residues long. V was pared by 7 bases and J by 7 bases, with 13 bases between. The CDR3 DNA reads TGTGCCAGTACCGGGACAAGAATTGAAGCTTTCTTT. Translated: CASTGTRIEAFF. The entire variable domain, with the rest obtained from reference TRBV19 and TRBJ1-1, is as follows: DGGITQSPKYLFRKEGQNVTLSCEQNLNHDAMYWYRQDPGQGLRLIYYSQIVNDFQKGDIAEGYSVSREKKESFPLTVTSAQKNPTAFYLCASTGTRIEAFFGQGTRLTVV.

This rearrangement joins TRBV6-6 to TRBJ2-5; D possibly corresponds to TRBD1 (5 bases). This CDR3 comprises 16 residues. The germline V gene has CDR1 MNHNY and CDR2 SVGAGI (reference sequence). Trimming removed 6 bases at V and 5 bases at J, with 22 bases between. The CDR3 DNA sequence: TGTGCCAGCAGCTTTAATCAAAGGGGCCCGGGTGAGACCCAGTACTTC. Encoded protein: CASSFNQRGPGETQYF.

V is TRBV5-1 and J is TRBJ2-7; 11 positions agree with TRBD2. The V and J ends lost 0 bases and 6 bases, in that order; junction bases with no gene match: 5. Germline V lookup: CDR1 SGHRS, CDR2 YFSETQ. The CDR3 extends over 15 amino acids. CDR3 nucleotides: TGCGCCAGCAGCTTGGTACTAGCGGGAGTCCTCGAGCAGTACTTC. Protein sequence: CASSLVLAGVLEQYF.

The V gene is TRBV5-1, the J gene TRBJ2-2; no reliable D call. Germline V gene lookup returns CDR1 SGHRS and CDR2 YFSETQ. Trimming removed 4 bases at V and 7 bases at J, with 17 bases between. The CDR3 extends over 15 amino acids. In DNA, the CDR3 is TGCGCCAGCAGCCCTGGTGATTATGGGGTCGGGGAGCTGTTTTTT. This gives the protein CASSPGDYGVGELFF.

The chain has TRBV2 and TRBJ2-1; maybe TRBD2 (6 bases). Trimming cost V 3 bases and J 6 bases, with 9 bases left between them. Germline V gene lookup returns CDR1 SNHLY and CDR2 FYNNEI. This CDR3 has 13 amino acids. DNA of the CDR3: TGTGCCAGCAGTGAGGGACTCGGCAATGAGCAGTTCTTC. As protein: CASSEGLGNEQFF. Full variable domain (rest looked up from reference TRBV2 and TRBJ2-1): EPEVTQTPSHQVTQMGQEVILRCVPISNHLYFYWYRQILGQKVEFLVSFYNNEISEKSEIFDDQFSVERPDGSNFTLKIRSTKLEDSAMYFCASSEGLGNEQFFGPGTRLTVL.

This clone was found once. The CDR3 sequence is CASSVAPNGEDEQFF. As DNA, the CDR3 is TGTGCCAGCAGCGTAGCCCCTAATGGGGAGGATGAGCAGTTCTTC. The chain couples TRBV9 to TRBJ2-1; a possible D gene is TRBD2 (6 bases). V was pared by 0 bases and J by 8 bases, with 15 bases between. The CDR3 spans 15 residues. Germline lookup yields CDR1 SGDLS and CDR2 YYNGEE.

The genes are TRBV10-2 and TRBJ2-1; TRBD1 matches at 7 bases. Germline CDR1 is WSHSY and CDR2 is SAAADI. With 2 bases clipped from V and 4 bases from J, the junction kept 2 bases outside the gene matches. The CDR3 consists of 14 residues. CDR3 loop: CASSEGDRYNEQFF. Here the CDR3 DNA reads TGCGCCAGCAGTGAGGGGGACAGATACAATGAGCAGTTCTTC.

The chain recombines TRBV7-7 with TRBJ2-3; 8 nucleotides line up with TRBD1. CDR1 and CDR2 (germline): SSHAT, FNYEAQ (reference sequence). The CDR3 has 14 residues. Unmatched junction bases numbered 5, after V lost 5 bases and J lost 4 bases. Here the CDR3 DNA reads TGTGCCAGCAGCCCGGGGACAGGATCAGATACGCAGTATTTT. Its translation is CASSPGTGSDTQYF. The complete variable domain, with remaining parts taken from reference TRBV7-7 and TRBJ2-3, reads GAGVSQSPRYKVTKRGQDVTLRCDPISSHATLYWYQQALGQGPEFLTYFNYEAQPDKSGLPSDRFSAERPEGSISTLTIQRTEQRDSAMYRCASSPGTGSDTQYFGPGTRLTVL.

The rearrangement links TRBV5-1 to TRBJ2-3; 9 nucleotides match TRBD1. J was trimmed by 6 bases and V by 4 bases; bases with no gene match: 6. Germline values: CDR1 SGHRS, CDR2 YFSETQ. The CDR3 totals 14 residues. The DNA of the CDR3 is TGCGCCAGCAGCACCGGGACAGGGCGGGATACGCAGTATTTT. Translating it yields CASSTGTGRDTQYF. The whole variable domain, remainder taken from reference TRBV5-1 and TRBJ2-3, is KAGVTQTPRYLIKTRGQQVTLSCSPISGHRSVSWYQQTPGQGLQFLFEYFSETQRNKGNFPGRFSGRQFSNSRSEMNVSTLELGDSALYLCASSTGTGRDTQYFGPGTRLTVL.

The genes are TRBV10-2 and TRBJ1-5; D not resolved. V was trimmed by 0 bases and J by 4 bases, leaving 7 bases between them. CDR1 is WSHSY, CDR2 SAAADI, per germline. This CDR3 contains 14 residues. The CDR3 nucleotides are TGCGCCAGCAGTGAGTCGAGGCGGAATCAGCCCCAGCATTTT. It translates to CASSESRRNQPQHF.

The chain employs TRBV10-3 and TRBJ2-7; 12 bases fit TRBD2. The CDR3 is 13 residues long. The J segment lost 2 bases and the V segment lost 11 bases, leaving 4 bases of the junction unmatched. The germline gives CDR1 ENHRY, CDR2 SYGVKD. CDR3 in amino acids: CAVGLAGTYEQYF. The DNA for the CDR3 is TGTGCCGTAGGACTAGCGGGAACCTACGAGCAGTACTTC.

This chain joins TRBV6-1 and TRBJ2-7, with 7 bases matching TRBD2. After removal of 6 bases from V and 7 bases from J, the junction contained 9 bases not matched to a gene. The CDR3 runs 13 residues. CDR1 is MNHNS, CDR2 SASEGT, per germline. DNA for the CDR3: TGTGCCAGCAGAGGACTAGTTTTCGAGGAGCAGTACTTC. It encodes CASRGLVFEEQYF.

The V call is TRBV9, the J call TRBJ2-3; D gene uncertain. The CDR3 has 12 amino acids. The V gene's germline CDR1 is SGDLS and CDR2 YYNGEE. The V gene lost 3 bases and the J gene lost 2 bases, with 4 bases spanning the gap. The CDR3 protein is CASSEVTDTQYF. CDR3 nucleotide sequence: TGTGCCAGCAGCGAGGTCACAGATACGCAGTATTTT. The variable domain in full, completed from reference TRBV9 and TRBJ2-3, reads DSGVTQTPKHLITATGQRVTLRCSPRSGDLSVYWYQQSLDQGLQFLIQYYNGEERAKGNILERFSAQQFPDLHSELNLSSLELGDSALYFCASSEVTDTQYFGPGTRLTVL.

V and J are TRBV5-4 and TRBJ1-2, with 7 bases that match TRBD1. The germline V gene encodes CDR1 SGHNT and CDR2 YYREEE (reference sequence). The CDR3 loop spans 14 amino acids. The V and J ends lost 4 bases and 12 bases, in that order; junction bases with no gene match: 15. CDR3 in amino acids: CASSTQGGPVGDTF. CDR3 in DNA: TGTGCCAGCAGCACGCAGGGGGGCCCAGTCGGGGACACCTTC.

This clone turned up a few times. The rearrangement links TRBV7-2 to TRBJ1-1; no clear D gene. CDR1 and CDR2 from the germline V gene are SGHTA and FQGNSA. This CDR3 has 12 amino acids. V shed 2 bases and J shed 5 bases, with 6 bases lying between them. This chain's CDR3 is CASSLRETEAFF. The DNA for the CDR3 is TGTGCCAGCAGCTTAAGGGAGACTGAAGCTTTCTTT.

V gene TRBV6-4 combines with J gene TRBJ2-1, with 13 bases aligning to TRBD2. This CDR3 is built from 16 residues. The V and J ends lost 6 bases and 8 bases, in that order; junction bases with no gene match: 10. CDR1 and CDR2 from the germline V gene are MRHNA and SNTAGT. This chain's CDR3 is CASSLSGLAGMDEQFF. CDR3 bases: TGTGCCAGCAGCCTCTCGGGACTAGCGGGAATGGATGAGCAGTTCTTC.